This T cell receptor (beta chain) is from a study of human T cells and chemical hapten exposure. About the study: The use of 2% DPC on around 2 cm by around 2 cm of upper inner arm skin constituted sensitization. Study-level findings and limits: As patch test score rose, PT1 expanded TCR counts tended to rise as well.

V shed 7 bases and J shed 0 bases, with 4 bases lying between them. The CDR3 sequence is 13 residues long. This clonotype was observed many times. Its specificity is not known. Time point noted: patch test 1, 2 weeks after DPC sensitization. Stated treatment: therapeutic diphenylcyclopropenone sensitization with weekly scalp DPC. A single record per CDR3 protein comes from TCRdb applying MiXCR to the RACE reads. Counted here are some 340,000 distinct CDR3 sequences, around 7% occurring once; the ten biggest clones make up 7.5% to 9%. This specimen consisted of whole blood, obtained in connection with sensitization to the hapten diphenylcyclopropenone (DPC). The rearrangement uses TRBV12-3 or TRBV12-4 and TRBJ2-6; no clear D. This TCR was recovered from a woman aged 18-29 years with alopecia areata. Some clones in this sample may be carry-over from other donors' samples. DNA for the CDR3: TGTGCCAGCAAAGGCTCTGGGGCCAACGTCCTGACTTTC. Translated: CASKGSGANVLTF.